This T cell receptor beta chain emerged from a study of blood T cell repertoires in COVID-19. Study background: Researchers got acute and convalescent COVID-19 samples from the United States, Italy and Spain.

Per the study methods: Amplification with reference gene primers provided the estimates of nucleated cell counts. Using immunoSEQ multiplex PCR, the repertoire was profiled, and TCRdb retains in-frame clones only, with some absent. Clone size and V and J calls were adopted from that table, with D and trimming inferred from the DNA. The profile covers about 400,000 clones, with around nine tenths appearing a single time and 7.1% taken by the ten largest. It was during active infection that Seattle patients were enrolled and then longitudinally followed. Trimming removed 2 bases from V and 7 bases from J, with 10 bases in between. Per germline, CDR1 SGHRS and CDR2 YFSETQ. The CDR3 sequence is 14 residues long.

Material: peripheral blood. The chain uses TRBV5-1 and TRBJ1-6; perhaps TRBD1 as D (5 bases). The receptor was derived from a woman in her sixties or seventies with COVID-19, enrolled during active disease. The CDR3 nucleotides read TGCGCCAGCAGCTTCGGGACTGAAAATTCACCCCTCCACTTT. Amino acid sequence: CASSFGTENSPLHF.